This TCR beta chain was captured by sequencing in a study of blood T cell repertoires in COVID-19. Background on the study: Samples came from the United States, Italy and Spain, spanning acute and convalescent COVID-19. PBMCs, B-cell-depleted T cells, or T cells were the source of the cDNA or gDNA that made up the material.

CDR1 LGHDT and CDR2 YNNKEL come from the germline V gene (reference sequence). The CDR3 runs to 17 residues. With V trimmed by 0 bases and J by 3 bases, 4 bases remained unmatched. Original processing methods: Nucleated cell counts were estimated from reference gene primer amplification. Generated by immunoSEQ multiplex PCR, the TCRdb table keeps only in-frame clones and is missing some. The DNA was the basis for D and trimming; V, J and clone size are from that table. The table includes about 210,000 clones, less than 85% detected once. This clone was found once. The chain uses TRBV3-1 (or the pseudogene TRBV3-2) and TRBJ2-1; 11 bases are a match to TRBD2. The source is a woman in her 70s with acute or convalescent COVID-19. Sequencing was carried out using peripheral blood. The CDR3 DNA reads as TGTGCCAGCAGCCAAGATCTGACTAGCGGGGTCTACAATGAGCAGTTCTTC. Translation gives CASSQDLTSGVYNEQFF.